This T cell receptor beta chain was identified in a study of cytomegalovirus exposure and HLA in healthy donors. As concerns this clone: Its antigen is still unknown.

The protocol was immunoSEQ multiplex PCR, while the TCRdb copy is restricted to in-frame clones and leaves out a portion. The repertoire has roughly 330,000 clones, approximately 90% of them found once; the top ten carry approximately 1.1%. Notes on the study in general: While the bulk of TCR sequences proved rare, some public TCRs turned up in many donors. Cytomegalovirus status, reportedly, was diagnosed with high specificity and sensitivity by the classifier. The TCR clusters that emerged in the first cohort tended, a later analysis found, to co-occur in the approximately 120 validation repertoires.

With V trimmed by 4 bases and J by 3 bases, 7 bases remained unmatched. Germline V gene sequence: CDR1 SGHDT, CDR2 YYEEEE. The CDR3 covers 14 residues. Sequencing used PBMCs. The TCR sequence derives from a woman in her 30s in good health and CMV-seropositive. The chain has TRBV5-6 and TRBJ2-7, with 7 bases fitting TRBD2. The DNA for the CDR3 is TGTGCCAGCAGCCGAGGGAGGGCGGGCTACGAGCAGTACTTC. It specifies CASSRGRAGYEQYF.